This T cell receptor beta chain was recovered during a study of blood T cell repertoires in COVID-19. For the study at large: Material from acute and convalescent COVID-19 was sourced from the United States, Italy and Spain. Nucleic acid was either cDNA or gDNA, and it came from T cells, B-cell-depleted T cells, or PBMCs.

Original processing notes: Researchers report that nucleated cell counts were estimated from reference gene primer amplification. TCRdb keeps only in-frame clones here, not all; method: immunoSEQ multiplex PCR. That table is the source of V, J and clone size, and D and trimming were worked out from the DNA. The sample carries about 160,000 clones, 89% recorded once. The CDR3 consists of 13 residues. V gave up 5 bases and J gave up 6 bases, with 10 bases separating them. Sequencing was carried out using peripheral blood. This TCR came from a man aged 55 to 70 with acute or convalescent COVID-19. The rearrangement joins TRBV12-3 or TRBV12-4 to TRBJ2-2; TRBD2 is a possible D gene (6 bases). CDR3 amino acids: CASSEGTSGELFF. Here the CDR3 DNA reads TGTGCCAGCAGTGAGGGGACTTCCGGGGAGCTGTTTTTT.